These 24 T cell receptor beta chains came from one sample sequenced in a study of monozygotic twins with inflammatory bowel disease (dated by TCRdb to 2018 to 2020). The library was produced with 5' RACE. The data were produced on an Illumina HiSeq 2500. The reads underwent TCRdb reprocessing, giving one record for each CDR3 protein sequence and no DNA. The sample table holds approximately 400,000 distinct CDR3 sequences. Jointly, the top ten make up 2% to 2.5% of the sample. The sequenced material came from blood. The receptors stem from a human donor with ulcerative colitis or Crohn's disease, or a healthy co-twin of an affected twin (not recorded which).

This rearrangement joins TRBV12-3 or TRBV12-4 to TRBJ1-5; TCRdb calls TRBD1, which cannot be checked without DNA. The CDR3 sequence is 15 residues long. The CDR3 sequence: CASSLGTASNQPQHF.

The rearrangement links TRBV7-9 to TRBJ2-1. The CDR3 runs 13 residues. Germline-derived CDR1 and CDR2 are SEHNR and FQNEAQ (reference sequence). CDR3 in amino acids: CASSLAEWGEQFF.

V and J are TRBV7-9 and TRBJ2-3; checking the TCRdb D call of TRBD1 is not possible without DNA. The germline V gene has CDR1 SEHNR and CDR2 FQNEAQ (reference sequence). This CDR3 contains 16 residues. CDR3: CASSFAGGGATDTQYF.

This CDR3 is CASSLAGLAGPYEQYF. This chain links TRBV27 with TRBJ2-7; the TCRdb call, TRBD2, lacks DNA for checking. This CDR3 is built from 16 residues. Germline lookup yields CDR1 MNHEY and CDR2 SMNVEV (reference sequence).

This chain connects TRBV10-3 to TRBJ2-7; TCRdb picks TRBD2, but there is no DNA to check that call. The CDR3 spans 17 residues. In germline, CDR1 is ENHRY, CDR2 SYGVKD. The CDR3 spells CAISAGRSGRTEGEQYF.

This rearrangement joins TRBV4-1 to TRBJ1-2; TCRdb calls TRBD1, which cannot be checked without DNA. This CDR3 has 13 residues. Per germline, CDR1 MGHRA and CDR2 YSYEKL. The CDR3 loop reads CASSQGDSSGYTF.

The rearrangement joins TRBV29-1 to TRBJ1-2; TCRdb designates TRBD1, a call that cannot be tested without DNA. The germline gives CDR1 SQVTM, CDR2 ANQGSEA. The CDR3 runs 13 residues. The chain's CDR3 is CSVLQGDGYGYTF.

The chain is built from TRBV5-5 and TRBJ1-4; TCRdb lists TRBD1, though no DNA is available to test this call. Germline CDR1 SGHKS, CDR2 YYEKEE (reference sequence). The CDR3 contains 14 residues. This chain's CDR3 is CASSPDRINEKLFF.

The chain joins TRBV7-2 to TRBJ1-1. The CDR3 is 13 amino acids. CDR1 is SGHTA, CDR2 FQGNSA, per germline. The CDR3 sequence: CASSQTVNTEAFF.

The V and J genes are TRBV11-2 and TRBJ2-5; TCRdb proposes TRBD1, but this gene call is untestable without DNA. Germline V CDR1 and CDR2: SGHAT, FQNNGV. The CDR3 consists of 15 residues. CDR3 protein: CASSSLYGAQETQYF. The complete variable domain, with remaining parts taken from reference TRBV11-2 and TRBJ2-5, reads EAGVAQSPRYKIIEKRQSVAFWCNPISGHATLYWYQQILGQGPKLLIQFQNNGVVDDSQLPKDRFSAERLKGVDSTLKIQPAKLEDSAVYLCASSSLYGAQETQYFGPGTRLLVL.

This chain connects TRBV2 to TRBJ2-2; lacking DNA, the TRBD1 call made by TCRdb goes unchecked. The CDR3 totals 18 residues. From germline, CDR1 is SNHLY and CDR2 FYNNEI. The CDR3 loop is CASRPQPTGGRNAGELFF.

The chain joins TRBV5-6 to TRBJ2-7; as DNA is missing, the TRBD1 call by TCRdb cannot be tested. Germline V gene sequence: CDR1 SGHDT, CDR2 YYEEEE. This CDR3 contains 14 residues. The CDR3 reads CASSHTTGAREQYF.

The chain is built from TRBV7-8 and TRBJ1-1; TCRdb proposes TRBD1, but this gene call is untestable without DNA. The germline V gene has CDR1 SGHVS and CDR2 FQNEAQ. This CDR3 region has 15 residues. This CDR3 is CASSLGLGGGRGAFF.

V is TRBV5-1 and J is TRBJ2-7; TCRdb outputs TRBD2, but without DNA this stays unchecked. CDR3 length: 15 residues. Germline assignment: CDR1 SGHRS and CDR2 YFSETQ. This CDR3 is CASSLALAGAYEQYF.

The rearrangement links TRBV6-5 to TRBJ1-2; no DNA is available, so the TRBD1 call from TCRdb remains unchecked. The germline CDR1 and CDR2 sequences are MNHEY and SVGAGI. The length of the CDR3 is 14 residues. The CDR3 is CASSYSGQAYGYTF.

The V call is TRBV30, the J call TRBJ1-4; TCRdb picks TRBD1, but there is no DNA to check that call. Looked up from germline, CDR1 is GTSNPN and CDR2 is SVGIG (reference sequence). The CDR3 contains 13 residues. CDR3 sequence: CAWSNRVREKLFF. The full variable domain, in which reference TRBV30 and TRBJ1-4 provide the parts outside the CDR3, is SQTIHQWPATLVQPVGSPLSLECTVEGTSNPNLYWYRQAAGRGLQLLFYSVGIGQISSEVPQNLSASRPQDRQFILSSKKLLLSDSGFYLCAWSNRVREKLFFGSGTQLSVL.

The chain employs TRBV30 and TRBJ2-3; without DNA, the TCRdb call of TRBD2 cannot be checked. Germline V gives CDR1 GTSNPN, CDR2 SVGIG (reference sequence). CDR3 length equals 16 residues. The CDR3 spells CAWSTIAGGSTDTQYF.

V gene TRBV18 combines with J gene TRBJ2-2; without DNA, the TCRdb call of TRBD1 cannot be checked. The CDR3 runs 19 residues. Germline CDR1 is KGHSH and CDR2 is LQKENI. CDR3 protein: CASSPSYRDRDGSTGELFF.

This chain connects TRBV5-4 to TRBJ2-7; TCRdb proposes TRBD1, but this gene call is untestable without DNA. Germline CDR1 and CDR2: SGHNT and YYREEE (reference sequence). The CDR3 loop spans 12 amino acids. CDR3 region: CASSIRGYEQYF. Full variable domain (remainder filled in from reference TRBV5-4 and TRBJ2-7): ETGVTQSPTHLIKTRGQQVTLRCSSQSGHNTVSWYQQALGQGPQFIFQYYREEENGRGNFPPRFSGLQFPNYSSELNVNALELDDSALYLCASSIRGYEQYFGPGTRLTVT.

The CDR3 region is CSASGRIRSYNSPLHF. This rearrangement joins TRBV20-1 to TRBJ1-6. Germline lookup yields CDR1 DFQATT and CDR2 SNEGSKA (reference sequence). This CDR3 contains 16 residues.

The gene calls are TRBV7-3 and TRBJ2-2; the D gene TCRdb calls, TRBD2, cannot be checked with no DNA. This CDR3 is built from 16 residues. CDR1 and CDR2 (germline): SGHTA, FQGTGA. The CDR3 here is CASSLTPGLNTGELFF.

The chain uses TRBV7-2 and TRBJ1-2; TCRdb calls TRBD1, which cannot be checked without DNA. Germline V gives CDR1 SGHTA, CDR2 FQGNSA. This CDR3 contains 14 residues. The CDR3 sequence is CASSPTGSVYGYTF.

The chain couples TRBV3-1 to TRBJ1-6; no DNA is available, so the TRBD1 call from TCRdb remains unchecked. CDR3 size: 15 residues. Germline V gene sequence: CDR1 LGHDT, CDR2 YNNKEL (reference sequence). The CDR3 spells CASSITGLFNSPLHF.

The chain combines TRBV4-3 with TRBJ2-1. CDR1 is LGHNA and CDR2 is YSLEER in the germline V gene. The CDR3 spans 15 residues. The CDR3 protein is CASSQDTPSYNEQFF.